The source of this T cell receptor (beta chain) is a study of tumor-infiltrating lymphocytes in glioblastoma multiforme (dated by TCRdb to about 2017). General notes on the study: Whether intratumoral genomic heterogeneity fosters TIL diversity was tested through joint investigation of somatic mutations, TIL diversity and immune response activity.

TCRB libraries were constructed from RNA through three rounds of nested multiplex PCR following a modified ARM-PCR protocol with multiple V-beta primers and a C-beta primer. TCRB-specific cDNA was synthesized from approximately 0.54 ug total RNA with ProtoScript II Reverse Transcriptase and a C-beta primer. The description of the TCRB libraries did not mention any unique molecular identifiers. In the third PCR, barcodes and adapters were added over approximately 25 cycles with Deep VentR (exo-) polymerase, and the 250-500 bp bands were then gel purified. An Illumina HiSeq 2500 was used to sequence the TCRB libraries with 250 bp paired-end reads. Turning to the authors' computational methods: The reads were cleaned with Trimmomatic, merged with FLASH and assigned V, D and J segments with MiGEC before being analyzed in VDJtools. Repertoire diversity was quantified with the Shannon-Wiener diversity index calculated using VDJtools. The raw public data were reprocessed by TCRdb itself: fastp quality trimming at Q25, MiXCR clonotype calling, in-frame beta chains only. Under each unique CDR3 protein, matching rows form one entry showing the most common genes and DNA. It is TCRdb's table, rather than the study itself, that gives the V and J calls and clone size. The sample data list about 8,400 distinct CDR3 sequences, and under 85% of these were observed just once. The top ten constitute around 50% of the sample.

As to this clonotype: Which antigen it targets is not known. A junction boundary mismatches the germline segment, possibly from a read error.

Its CDR3 holds 15 amino acids, cysteine through phenylalanine. Of all the DNA, just the CDR3 is kept, 45 bases in frame from base 1. CDR1 and CDR2, per the germline V gene, are SGHAT and FQNNGV. The AllPrep DNA/RNA mini kit was used to purify genomic DNA and total RNA at the same time from each of the approximately 9 tumor samples. Every RNA sample had an RNA integrity number above 6.5 and an OD 260/280 ratio above 1.9. Results and caveats for the whole study, not just this receptor: RNA-based TCR sequencing may distort clone frequencies because T cells carry unequal numbers of TCR transcripts. Only one glioblastoma patient was included in the TCR and somatic mutation analysis, limiting generalizability. T cells were not sorted into functional subsets, and such sorting was noted by the authors as a future improvement.

This chain joins TRBV11-2 to TRBJ2-5, with the D gene not confidently named. The sequenced sample was brain tumor tissue. The source is a male donor with glioblastoma. The sequence in DNA is TGTGCCAGCAGCTTAGTAGTGGGCTTGCAAAGGACCCAGTGCTTC. This gives the protein CASSLVVGLQRTQCF.